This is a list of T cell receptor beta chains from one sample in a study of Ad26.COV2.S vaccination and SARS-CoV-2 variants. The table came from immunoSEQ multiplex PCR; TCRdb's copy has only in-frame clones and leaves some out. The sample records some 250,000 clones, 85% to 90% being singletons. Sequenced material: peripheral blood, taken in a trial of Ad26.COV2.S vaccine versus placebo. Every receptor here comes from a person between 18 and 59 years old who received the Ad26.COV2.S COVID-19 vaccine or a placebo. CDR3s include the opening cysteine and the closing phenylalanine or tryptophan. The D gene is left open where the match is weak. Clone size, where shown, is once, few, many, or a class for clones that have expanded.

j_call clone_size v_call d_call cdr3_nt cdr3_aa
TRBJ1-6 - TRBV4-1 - TGCGCCAGCAGCCAAGGGGGGCAGGCCCGGAATAATTCACCCCTCCACTTT CASSQGGQARNNSPLHF
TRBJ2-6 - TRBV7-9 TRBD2 TGTGCCAGCAGCACTCATAGCGGGAGCAATCCCGTCCTGACTTTC CASSTHSGSNPVLTF
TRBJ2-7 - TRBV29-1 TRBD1 TGCAGCGTTGAAGCTGGACAGGTTGGATCCGAGCAGTACTTC CSVEAGQVGSEQYF
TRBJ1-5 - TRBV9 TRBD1 TGTGCCAGCAGCGCTGGGACAGGGCGCAATCAGCCCCAGCATTTT CASSAGTGRNQPQHF
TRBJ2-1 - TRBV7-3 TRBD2 TGTGCCAGCAGCCCGACTAGCGGGGGTTACAATGAGCAGTTCTTC CASSPTSGGYNEQFF
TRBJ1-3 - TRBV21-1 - TGTGCCAGCAGCGGCCGGGACCGTGGAAACACCATATATTTT CASSGRDRGNTIYF
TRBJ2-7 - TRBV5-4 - TGTGCCAGCAGCGAAGTGGTTGACGGCGAGCAGTACTTC CASSEVVDGEQYF
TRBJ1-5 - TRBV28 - TGTGCCAGCAGCCCAAGTACGGGGCTGGAAAGCAATCAGCCCCAGCATTTT CASSPSTGLESNQPQHF
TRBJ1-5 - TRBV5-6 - TGTGCCAGCAGTTATGGTGGGGAAACCTATAGCAATCAGCCCCAGCATTTT CASSYGGETYSNQPQHF
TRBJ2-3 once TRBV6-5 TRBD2 TGTGTCCTAGCGGGGGGGCGCACAGATACGCAGTATTTT CVLAGGRTDTQYF
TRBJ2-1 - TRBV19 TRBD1 TGTGCCAGTAGGGCCCGCACAGGGGATGAGCAGTTCTTC CASRARTGDEQFF
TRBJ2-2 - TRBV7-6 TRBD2 TGTGCCAGCAGCTTAGGGACTAGCGGCTACACCGGGGAGCTGTTTTTT CASSLGTSGYTGELFF
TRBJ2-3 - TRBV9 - TGTGCCAGCAGCGTAGTGACCGGGGGCATAACAGATACGCAGTATTTT CASSVVTGGITDTQYF
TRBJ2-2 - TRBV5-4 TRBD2 TGTGCCAGCAGCTTGGGGTCAGCGGGAGCTGGGGAGCTGTTTTTT CASSLGSAGAGELFF
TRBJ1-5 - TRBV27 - TGTGCCAGCAGTTCGACAGCCCTGGAGCGGCCCCAGCATTTT CASSSTALERPQHF
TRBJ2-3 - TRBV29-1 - TGCAGCGTTGTGGTAGATTGGGATACGCAGTATTTT CSVVVDWDTQYF
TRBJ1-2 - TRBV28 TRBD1 TGTGCCAGCAGTTTATTAGAAAAGGGGGCGTCCGGTGGCTACACCTTC CASSLLEKGASGGYTF
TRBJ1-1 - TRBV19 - TGTGCCAGTATAAGGGCGACAGGCAAGAGGGACACTGAAGCTTTCTTT CASIRATGKRDTEAFF
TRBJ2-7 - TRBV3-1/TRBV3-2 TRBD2 TGTGCCAGCAGCCCGGGACTAGCTGCCTACGAGCAGTACTTC CASSPGLAAYEQYF
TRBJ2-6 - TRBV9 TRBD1 TGTGCCAGCAGCGTACAACCTCCGGGGACAGGGGGGTCTGGGGCCAACGTCCTGACTTTC CASSVQPPGTGGSGANVLTF
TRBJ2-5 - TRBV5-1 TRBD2 TGCGCCAGCAGCTTGGGCGGACTAGCGGGGTCAAGTACCCAGTACTTC CASSLGGLAGSSTQYF
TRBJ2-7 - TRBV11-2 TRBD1 TGTGCCAGCACCCCCACCGGGACAGGGACAAACTACGAGCAGTACTTC CASTPTGTGTNYEQYF
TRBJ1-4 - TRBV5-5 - TGTGCCAGCAGCGCTTTAGGGTTATATGAAAAACTGTTTTTT CASSALGLYEKLFF
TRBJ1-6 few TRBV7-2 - TGTGCCAGCAGCTTCCCTAATTCACCCCTCCACTTT CASSFPNSPLHF
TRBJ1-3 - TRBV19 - TGTGCCAGTACTCTCCAGAGCTCTGGAAACACCATATATTTT CASTLQSSGNTIYF
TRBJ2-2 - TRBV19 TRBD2 TGTGCCAGTAGGAGGACTAGCGCGAACACCGGGGAGCTGTTTTTT CASRRTSANTGELFF
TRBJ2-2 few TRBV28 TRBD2 TGTGCCAGCACCCGTCTTGGAGTAGCGGGACACACCGGGGAGCTGTTTTTT CASTRLGVAGHTGELFF
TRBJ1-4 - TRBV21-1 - TGTGCCAGCAGCAGACCCTCGGGCCGGGTTGAAAAACTGTTTTTT CASSRPSGRVEKLFF
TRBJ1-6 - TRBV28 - TGTGCCAGCAGTTTATTAGTAGAGTATAATTCACCCCTCCACTTT CASSLLVEYNSPLHF
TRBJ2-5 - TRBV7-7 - TGTGCTAGCAGCTTTTTGTGGGGGCCCCAAGAGACCCAGTACTTC CASSFLWGPQETQYF
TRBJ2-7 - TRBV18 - TGTGCCAGCTCACCAGGGTATAACGAGCAGTACTTC CASSPGYNEQYF
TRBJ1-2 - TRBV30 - TGTGCCTGGACCCCGGGACGCATAAGAAACTATGGCTACACCTTC CAWTPGRIRNYGYTF
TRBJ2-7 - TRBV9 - TGTGCCAGCAGCCTAGGACCCACAACGGGCGAGCAGTACTTC CASSLGPTTGEQYF
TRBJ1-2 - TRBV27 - TGTGCCAGCAGTGAACAGGGCTATGGCTACACCTTC CASSEQGYGYTF
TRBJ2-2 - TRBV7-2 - TGTGCCAGCAGCTTAGCGGGCAGGGCCGACGGGGAGCTGTTTTTT CASSLAGRADGELFF
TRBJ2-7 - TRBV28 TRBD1 TGTGCCAGCACCCAGACAGGGATCGAGCAGTACTTC CASTQTGIEQYF
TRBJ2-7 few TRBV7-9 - TGTGCCAGCAGCTTGTCGATGAGCTCCTACGAGCAGTACTTC CASSLSMSSYEQYF
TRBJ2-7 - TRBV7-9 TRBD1 TGTGCCAGCAGCCCTCGACAGGGGTACGAGCAGTACTTC CASSPRQGYEQYF